A selection of T cell receptor beta chains follows, all from one sample in a study of blood T cell repertoires in COVID-19. Repertoires were generated with immunoSEQ multiplex PCR, while TCRdb's copy carries only in-frame clones and drops some. The data contain tens of thousands of clones, 86% of them seen just once; the ten biggest clones take up 12%. The material sequenced was peripheral blood. The receptors originated from a human donor in a cohort sampled during active COVID-19. Both conserved end residues are part of each CDR3. The order of the fields is J gene, clone size, D gene, V gene, CDR3 DNA, CDR3 protein. The D gene is left open where the match is weak. Some rows mark clone size as missing; the rest say once, few, many or name a class of expanded clone.

>TRBJ2-2|.|.|TRBV3-1/TRBV3-2
TGTGCCAGCAGCTCCTCGGCCGGGGAGCTGTTTTTT
CASSSSAGELFF
>TRBJ2-7|.|TRBD2|TRBV2
TGTGCCAGCAGTGGACTAGCGGGGGGACTCGTCGGCTACGAGCAGTACTTC
CASSGLAGGLVGYEQYF
>TRBJ2-5|.|TRBD1|TRBV10-3
TGTGCCATCAGCTGGACAGGCGAGACCCAGTACTTC
CAISWTGETQYF
>TRBJ2-2|.|TRBD1|TRBV4-1
TGCGCCAGCAGCCAATTACAGGGGGAAACCGGGGAGCTGTTTTTT
CASSQLQGETGELFF
>TRBJ1-4|.|.|TRBV2
TGTGCCAGCAGCCCCTTGGGGGGGCCTAATGAAAAACTGTTTTTT
CASSPLGGPNEKLFF
>TRBJ1-2|.|.|TRBV27
TGTGCCAGCAGTACAGGTTTATATGGCTACACCTTC
CASSTGLYGYTF
>TRBJ2-1|.|TRBD2|TRBV7-2
TGTGCCAGCAGCCCCCTAGCGGGGGGCTACCACAATGAGCAGTTCTTC
CASSPLAGGYHNEQFF
>TRBJ2-2|.|.|TRBV10-3
TGTGCCATCAGTGAGTCTCGGTCCGCTTTAGTCACCGGGGAGCTGTTTTTT
CAISESRSALVTGELFF
>TRBJ1-5|.|TRBD1|TRBV6-5
TGTGCCAGCAGTTGGGACAGGTTGGACCAGCCCCAGCATTTT
CASSWDRLDQPQHF
>TRBJ2-2|.|TRBD1|TRBV7-3
TGTGCCAGCAGCACCCAGGGGGCGGGCACCGGGGAGCTGTTTTTT
CASSTQGAGTGELFF
>TRBJ2-2|.|TRBD1|TRBV30
TGTGCCTGGATGGGACAGGCGAACACCGGGGAGCTGTTTTTT
CAWMGQANTGELFF
>TRBJ1-1|once|.|TRBV5-1
TGCGCCAGCAGCTTGTCAGGGGTTCGGGTGAACACTGAAGCTTTCTTT
CASSLSGVRVNTEAFF
>TRBJ2-7|once|TRBD1|TRBV30
TGTGCCTGGAGTGTGGGACAGGGGGTGAACGAGCAGTACTTC
CAWSVGQGVNEQYF
>TRBJ2-1|.|TRBD2|TRBV9
TGTGCCAGCAGCCAGACTAGCGGGGATTACAATGAGCAGTTCTTC
CASSQTSGDYNEQFF
>TRBJ2-1|.|.|TRBV2
TGTGCCAGCAGTCTGGGAGTTTACAATGAGCAGTTCTTC
CASSLGVYNEQFF
>TRBJ2-5|.|.|TRBV18
TGTGCCAGCTCACCGATACTAGGAAAAGAGACCCAGTACTTC
CASSPILGKETQYF
>TRBJ1-1|.|.|TRBV7-9
TGTGCCAGCAGCTTTGACAGGGAAGCTTTCTTT
CASSFDREAFF
>TRBJ1-2|.|TRBD1|TRBV5-1
TGCGCCAGCAGCGACCAAGCAGGGGGAGCCTATGGCTACACCTTC
CASSDQAGGAYGYTF
>TRBJ2-1|.|.|TRBV30
TGTGCCTGGAGTGTACCATGGGCCCATGAGCAGTTCTTC
CAWSVPWAHEQFF
>TRBJ1-6|.|TRBD1|TRBV19
TGTGCCAGTACGCCTGGGACAGTAATAAATTCACCCCTCCACTTT
CASTPGTVINSPLHF
>TRBJ2-1|.|TRBD2|TRBV20-1
TGCAGTGCTAGTTCCGGCGGGGGGACATACATTGAGCAGTTCTTC
CSASSGGGTYIEQFF
>TRBJ2-5|.|TRBD1|TRBV18
TGTGCCAGCTCACCGGGACAGGGACAAGAGACCCAGTACTTC
CASSPGQGQETQYF
>TRBJ1-5|once|TRBD1|TRBV6-6
TGTGCCACCACAGGGGGCGGTTTCCAGCCCCAGCATTTT
CATTGGGFQPQHF
>TRBJ2-2|.|.|TRBV28
TGTGCCAGCAGTTTACAGGCCGCCGGGGAGCTGTTTTTT
CASSLQAAGELFF
>TRBJ2-5|once|.|TRBV6-1
TGTGCCAGCAGTGAACTATGGTCGGGAGAGACCCAGTACTTC
CASSELWSGETQYF
>TRBJ2-5|.|.|TRBV18
TGTGCCAGCCTTCGGGGGTTACAAGAGACCCAGTACTTC
CASLRGLQETQYF
>TRBJ2-2|.|TRBD1|TRBV5-5
TGTGCCAGCCGTACCGGGACAGAGAACACCGGGGAGCTGTTTTTT
CASRTGTENTGELFF
>TRBJ2-2|.|TRBD2|TRBV10-3
TGTGCCATCCCCTCGGGACTAGCGGAGAACACCGGGGAGCTGTTTTTT
CAIPSGLAENTGELFF
>TRBJ2-3|.|.|TRBV9
TGTGCCAGCAGCGTAGCTCTGGGACTCACAATTCGAGGGACAGATACGCAGTATTTT
CASSVALGLTIRGTDTQYF
>TRBJ1-4|.|.|TRBV6-5
TGTGCCAGCAGTTACTCTCGAGGGATCGATGAAAAACTGTTTTTT
CASSYSRGIDEKLFF
>TRBJ1-2|.|.|TRBV5-6
TGTGCCAGCAGCTTGGTTACAGGGAACTATGGCTACACCTTC
CASSLVTGNYGYTF
>TRBJ2-1|.|TRBD1|TRBV5-1
TGCGCCAGCAGCGAGGACAGGTCTCATGAGCAGTTCTTC
CASSEDRSHEQFF
>TRBJ2-2|.|TRBD1|TRBV7-2
TGTGCCAGCAGCCTTTCCGGGACAGGGAACACCGGGGAGCTGTTTTTT
CASSLSGTGNTGELFF
>TRBJ2-1|.|.|TRBV27
TGTGCCAGCAGTTTCTACGACTCGGGCAATGAGCAGTTCTTC
CASSFYDSGNEQFF
>TRBJ2-5|few|.|TRBV20-1
TGCAGTGCTGTCGACCAAGAGACCCAGTACTTC
CSAVDQETQYF
>TRBJ2-4|.|.|TRBV24-1
TGTGCCACCAGTGACCAGGGGGCCAAAAACATTCAGTACTTC
CATSDQGAKNIQYF
>TRBJ1-2|.|.|TRBV7-9
TGTGCCAGCAGCTTAAGTCGTCAGGGAATCTCCTATGGCTACACCTTC
CASSLSRQGISYGYTF
>TRBJ1-1|.|.|TRBV6-2/TRBV6-3
TGTGCCAGCAGTTCCCGAGCTGACACTGAAGCTTTCTTT
CASSSRADTEAFF
>TRBJ1-5|.|TRBD1|TRBV9
TGTGCCAGCAGCGAAACAGGGGGCTATCAGCCCCAGCATTTT
CASSETGGYQPQHF
>TRBJ2-2|.|TRBD1|TRBV30
TGTGCCTGGAGTGGGGGACAGGCTCGCACCGGGGAGCTGTTTTTT
CAWSGGQARTGELFF
>TRBJ2-7|.|TRBD2|TRBV7-2
TGTGCCAGCAGTCCAGGACTAGCGGGGGGGTACGCCGAGCAGTACTTC
CASSPGLAGGYAEQYF
>TRBJ1-4|once|.|TRBV5-8
TGTGCCAGCAGCTTCCGGGGAGTTGCTAATGAAAAACTGTTTTTT
CASSFRGVANEKLFF
>TRBJ2-2|.|.|TRBV5-8
TGTGCCAGCAGCTACCCTCTAGCGTTCACCGGGGAGCTGTTTTTT
CASSYPLAFTGELFF
>TRBJ2-7|few|.|TRBV5-4
TGTGCCAGCAGCTTGGCCGGCCAGCGACCTTACGAGCAGTACTTC
CASSLAGQRPYEQYF
>TRBJ1-1|.|.|TRBV7-2
TGTGCCAGCAGCTTAACAAGGAACACTGAAGCTTTCTTT
CASSLTRNTEAFF
>TRBJ1-4|.|.|TRBV5-6
TGTGCCAGCAGCCGGCGGGAACATGAAAAACTGTTTTTT
CASSRREHEKLFF